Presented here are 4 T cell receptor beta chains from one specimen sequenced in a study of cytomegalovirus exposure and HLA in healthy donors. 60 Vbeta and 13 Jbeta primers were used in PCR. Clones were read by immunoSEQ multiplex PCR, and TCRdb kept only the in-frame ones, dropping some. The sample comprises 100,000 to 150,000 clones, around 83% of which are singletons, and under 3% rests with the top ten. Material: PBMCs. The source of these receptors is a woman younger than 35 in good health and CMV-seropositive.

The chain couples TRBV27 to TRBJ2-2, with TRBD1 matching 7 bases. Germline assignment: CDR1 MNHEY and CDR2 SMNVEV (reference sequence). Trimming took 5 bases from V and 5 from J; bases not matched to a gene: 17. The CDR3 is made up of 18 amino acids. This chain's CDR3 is CASSLPSTGLGGTGELFF. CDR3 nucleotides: TGTGCCAGCAGTCTGCCCTCGACAGGGCTAGGAGGAACCGGGGAGCTGTTTTTT.

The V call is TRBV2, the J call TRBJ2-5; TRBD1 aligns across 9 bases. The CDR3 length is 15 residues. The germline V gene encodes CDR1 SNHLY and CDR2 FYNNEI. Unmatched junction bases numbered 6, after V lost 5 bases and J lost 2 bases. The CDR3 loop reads CASSTGQGRQETQYF. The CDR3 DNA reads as TGTGCCAGCAGTACAGGACAGGGGAGGCAAGAGACCCAGTACTTC.

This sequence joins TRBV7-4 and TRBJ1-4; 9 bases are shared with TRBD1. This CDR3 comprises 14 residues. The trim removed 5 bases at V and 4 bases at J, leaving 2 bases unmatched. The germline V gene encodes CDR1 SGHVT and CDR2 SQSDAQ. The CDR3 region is CASSLGQGNEKLFF. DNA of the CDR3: TGTGCCAGCAGCCTGGGACAGGGTAATGAAAAACTGTTTTTT.

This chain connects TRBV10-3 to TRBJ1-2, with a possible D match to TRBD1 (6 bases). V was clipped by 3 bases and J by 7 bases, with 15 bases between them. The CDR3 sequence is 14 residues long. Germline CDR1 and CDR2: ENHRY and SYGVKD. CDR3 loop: CAISDSAGVAGYTF. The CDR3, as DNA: TGTGCCATCAGTGACTCTGCAGGGGTAGCTGGCTACACCTTC.